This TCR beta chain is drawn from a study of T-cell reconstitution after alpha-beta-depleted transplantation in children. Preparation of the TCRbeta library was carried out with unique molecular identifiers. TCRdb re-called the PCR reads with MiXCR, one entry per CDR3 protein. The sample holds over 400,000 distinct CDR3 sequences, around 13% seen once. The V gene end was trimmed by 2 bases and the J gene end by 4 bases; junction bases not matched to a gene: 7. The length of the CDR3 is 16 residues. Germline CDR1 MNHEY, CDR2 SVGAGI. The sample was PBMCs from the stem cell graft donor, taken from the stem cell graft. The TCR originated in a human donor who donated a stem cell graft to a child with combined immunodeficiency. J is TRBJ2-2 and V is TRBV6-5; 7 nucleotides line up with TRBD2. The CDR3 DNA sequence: TGTGCCAGCAGTTACGCCCCGGGGGGAACCACCGGGGAGCTGTTTTTT. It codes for CASSYAPGGTTGELFF.